This TCR beta chain was observed in a study of graft-versus-host responses after intestinal transplantation. Study-level background: Anti-thymocyte globulin induction was given to all recipients, followed by tacrolimus and steroids for roughly 3 years. Study findings and constraints: GvH clones surfaced in recipient marrow, some emerging earlier in ileum or blood. With peak circulating GvH clone levels came an association with early post-transplant HvG declines.

Comment on this clone: Its antigen remains unidentified.

The CDR3 runs 14 residues. Trimming took off 5 bases at V and 4 bases at J, with 14 bases between the two ends. Germline loops: CDR1 SEHNR, CDR2 FQNEAQ (reference sequence). The repertoire was sequenced with immunoSEQ multiplex PCR; TCRdb's copy has only in-frame clones and lacks some. This table holds 90,000 to 120,000 clones, roughly 90% found once. The receptor comes from a human donor who was the organ donor for an intestinal transplant. The material was unstimulated CD4+ T cells sorted from spleen or lymph node cells, obtained before transplant. The chain joins TRBV7-9 to TRBJ1-2, with D perhaps matching TRBD1 (5 bases). CDR3 loop: CASSRETDSYGYTF. For the CDR3, the DNA is TGTGCCAGCAGCCGTGAAACCGACAGCTATGGCTACACCTTC.